The source of this TCR beta chain is a study of Ad26.COV2.S vaccination and SARS-CoV-2 variants. Study overall: Each vaccinee took Ad26.COV2.S intramuscularly, once or twice 56 days apart.

Documented treatment: about 20 received Ad26.COV2.S at low or high dose, single or two shots; about 5 received placebo; per-sample allocation not given. On day 63 after the first injection, vaccine and placebo recipients gave samples. Clones were read by immunoSEQ multiplex PCR, and TCRdb kept only the in-frame ones, dropping some. The sample comprises some 640,000 clones, 89% of which are singletons, and roughly 1.5% rests with the top ten. The junction had 6 bases not matched to a gene; V was cut back by 3 bases and J by 0 bases. CDR3 length: 16 residues. Germline-derived CDR1 and CDR2 are MNHEY and SMNVEV (reference sequence).

The sample was peripheral blood, taken in a trial of Ad26.COV2.S vaccine versus placebo. J is TRBJ2-7 and V is TRBV27, with 9 bases identical to TRBD2. The receptor comes from a person aged 18-60 years who received the Ad26.COV2.S COVID-19 vaccine or a placebo. The CDR3 protein is CASSFRASGTSYEQYF. CDR3 DNA sequence: TGTGCCAGCAGTTTCCGGGCTAGCGGGACCTCCTACGAGCAGTACTTC.